The subject of this entry is one TCR beta chain. Its antigen is currently unknown. TCRB transcripts that were expressed got sequenced, as all of the isolated RNA had been reverse transcribed. TCRdb's copy holds only in-frame clones and misses some; the assay was immunoSEQ multiplex PCR. The sample includes 350,000 to 400,000 clones, approximately 12% of them seen just once. Between the trimmed V and J ends, which lost 6 bases and 3 bases, there was a span of 12 bases. This CDR3 has 14 residues. The germline V gene encodes CDR1 LNHDA and CDR2 SQIVND (reference sequence). The data were taken from a study of beta chain features in type 1 diabetes. Study conclusions and caveats: Shorter templates might be favored by PCR, and equally so in patients and in controls. All four CD4+ subsets from Type 1 diabetes patients carried moderately but significantly shorter TCRB CDR3s.

The chain combines TRBV19 with TRBJ1-5; no clear D gene. The TCR sequence derives from a woman aged 18-30 years with type 1 diabetes. Sequenced sample: naive CD4+ T cells from blood. The CDR3 is CASRREAANQPQHF. CDR3 bases: TGTGCCAGTAGACGAGAGGCCGCCAATCAGCCCCAGCATTTT.